A selection of T cell receptor beta chains follows, all from one sample in a study of blood T cell repertoires in COVID-19. TCRdb's table, derived via immunoSEQ multiplex PCR, lists solely in-frame clones and lacks some. The table shows over 80,000 clones, with 86% occurring only once. The source material was peripheral blood. The receptors stem from a man aged 45-65 years with acute or convalescent COVID-19. Both conserved end residues are part of each CDR3. Each record gives: J gene, V gene, CDR3 length, D gene, clone size, CDR3 DNA, CDR3 protein. D genes are given only for firm matches. The size field is filled for only some rows; it gives once, few, many or a size class.

J: TRBJ2-1
V: TRBV11-1
length: 15
D: TRBD2
size: NA
DNA: TGTGCCAGCAGCCCTAGGCGGGGACTAGCGGGAATGGGGTTCTTC
CDR3: CASSPRRGLAGMGFF

J: TRBJ1-1
V: TRBV6-1
length: 15
D: NA
size: NA
DNA: TGTGCCAGCAGTGAAGCTATCCTAATGAACACTGAAGCTTTCTTT
CDR3: CASSEAILMNTEAFF

J: TRBJ2-1
V: TRBV5-4
length: 17
D: TRBD2
size: NA
DNA: TGTGCCAGCAGCTCTCAGACTAGCGGGAGGGCGAACAATGAGCAGTTCTTC
CDR3: CASSSQTSGRANNEQFF

J: TRBJ2-1
V: TRBV5-8
length: 16
D: TRBD1
size: NA
DNA: TGTGCCAGCAGCTCGCCCGGACAGGGAGGACTGCATGAGCAGTTCTTC
CDR3: CASSSPGQGGLHEQFF

J: TRBJ1-1
V: TRBV19
length: 13
D: NA
size: NA
DNA: TGTGCCAGTAGTACCCCAGGGGAAACTGAAGCTTTCTTT
CDR3: CASSTPGETEAFF

J: TRBJ2-2
V: TRBV7-6
length: 16
D: NA
size: few
DNA: TGTGCCAGCAGCGGGCGGGCGGGGACGAACACCGGGGAGCTGTTTTTT
CDR3: CASSGRAGTNTGELFF

J: TRBJ1-2
V: TRBV19
length: 16
D: TRBD1
size: NA
DNA: TGTGCCAGCCCCCATCCCCGGGGACAGACTAACTATGGCTACACCTTC
CDR3: CASPHPRGQTNYGYTF

J: TRBJ1-1
V: TRBV5-1
length: 14
D: NA
size: once
DNA: TGCGCCAGCAGCCTACAGGGAGACAGGACTGAAGCTTTCTTT
CDR3: CASSLQGDRTEAFF

J: TRBJ2-7
V: TRBV28
length: 13
D: NA
size: once
DNA: TGTGCCAGCACCGAGGGTAGCTCCCTCGAGCAGTACTTC
CDR3: CASTEGSSLEQYF

J: TRBJ1-5
V: TRBV19
length: 15
D: NA
size: NA
DNA: TGTGCCAGTAGTATATCTGACAGAGTCCATCAGCCCCAGCATTTT
CDR3: CASSISDRVHQPQHF

J: TRBJ2-7
V: TRBV10-2
length: 14
D: NA
size: NA
DNA: TGCGCCAGCAGTGAGTCCCGCAGCTCCTACGAGCAGTACTTC
CDR3: CASSESRSSYEQYF

J: TRBJ1-2
V: TRBV6-5
length: 16
D: NA
size: NA
DNA: TGTGCCAGCAGTTACTCCCTTCGGCAGGCCCCCAATGGCTACACCTTC
CDR3: CASSYSLRQAPNGYTF

J: TRBJ1-3
V: TRBV19
length: 15
D: NA
size: once
DNA: TGTGCCAGTAGTACCCGGACAGTCTCTGGAAACACCATATATTTT
CDR3: CASSTRTVSGNTIYF

J: TRBJ2-1
V: TRBV14
length: 14
D: TRBD1
size: NA
DNA: TGTGCCAGCAGCCCCTACAGGGGGCGGAGTGAGCAGTTCTTC
CDR3: CASSPYRGRSEQFF

J: TRBJ2-3
V: TRBV19
length: 15
D: TRBD1
size: NA
DNA: TGTGCCAGTAGTATAACAGGGGTTAGCACAGATACGCAGTATTTT
CDR3: CASSITGVSTDTQYF

J: TRBJ2-3
V: TRBV7-8
length: 13
D: NA
size: NA
DNA: TGTGCCAGCAGCTCCACTACCACAGATACGCAGTATTTT
CDR3: CASSSTTTDTQYF

J: TRBJ1-3
V: TRBV5-1
length: 16
D: NA
size: NA
DNA: TGCGCCAGCAGCTTGTTTGCAGGCACCTCTGGAAACACCATATATTTT
CDR3: CASSLFAGTSGNTIYF

J: TRBJ2-2
V: TRBV5-8
length: 15
D: NA
size: NA
DNA: TGTGCCAGCAGCTTGGAGTCGGGTAACACCGGGGAGCTGTTTTTT
CDR3: CASSLESGNTGELFF

J: TRBJ2-2
V: TRBV27
length: 13
D: NA
size: NA
DNA: TGTGCCAGCAGTATCACGAACACCGGGGAGCTGTTTTTT
CDR3: CASSITNTGELFF

J: TRBJ2-1
V: TRBV14
length: 15
D: TRBD2
size: NA
DNA: TGTGCCAGCAGCCAAGGGACTAGCTCGTACAATGAGCAGTTCTTC
CDR3: CASSQGTSSYNEQFF

J: TRBJ1-5
V: TRBV11-1
length: 13
D: NA
size: NA
DNA: TGTGCCAGCAGCTTAAGACTCAATCAGCCCCAGCATTTT
CDR3: CASSLRLNQPQHF

J: TRBJ2-1
V: TRBV30
length: 15
D: NA
size: NA
DNA: TGTGCCTGGGGAGGGGCTAGCGCGCCCTACAATGAGCAGTTCTTC
CDR3: CAWGGASAPYNEQFF

J: TRBJ2-1
V: TRBV29-1
length: 14
D: TRBD1
size: NA
DNA: TGCAGCGTTGCTAAGGGGGCCTCGTACAATGAGCAGTTCTTC
CDR3: CSVAKGASYNEQFF

J: TRBJ2-4
V: TRBV5-8
length: 15
D: NA
size: NA
DNA: TGTGCCAGCAGCATTTCCGGGACTCAAAAAAACATTCAGTACTTC
CDR3: CASSISGTQKNIQYF

J: TRBJ2-1
V: TRBV5-1
length: 12
D: NA
size: NA
DNA: TGCGCCAGCAGCTTGGTACTAGATGAGCAGTTCTTC
CDR3: CASSLVLDEQFF

J: TRBJ1-1
V: TRBV11-3
length: 15
D: TRBD1
size: NA
DNA: TGTGCCAGCAGCGGACGGACAGGGGGGAACACTGAAGCTTTCTTT
CDR3: CASSGRTGGNTEAFF

J: TRBJ1-1
V: TRBV7-2
length: 15
D: NA
size: NA
DNA: TGTGCCAGCAGCCCGGTCGCACGGAGGGGCACTGAAGCTTTCTTT
CDR3: CASSPVARRGTEAFF

J: TRBJ1-1
V: TRBV7-2
length: 14
D: NA
size: NA
DNA: TGTGCCAGCAGCCCTCGAGGAGGATATACTGAAGCTTTCTTT
CDR3: CASSPRGGYTEAFF

J: TRBJ2-7
V: TRBV4-2
length: 16
D: TRBD2
size: NA
DNA: TGTGCCAGCAGCCAAGATTGGACTAGCGGGATGGCCGAGCAGTACTTC
CDR3: CASSQDWTSGMAEQYF

J: TRBJ1-3
V: TRBV7-9
length: 16
D: NA
size: NA
DNA: TGTGCCAGCAGCTTCGGGAACCTTTTCTCTGGAAACACCATATATTTT
CDR3: CASSFGNLFSGNTIYF

J: TRBJ2-2
V: TRBV2
length: 17
D: TRBD2
size: NA
DNA: TGTGCCAGCAGTAGAGGTGGGCGGGAGGTTGGCACCGGGGAGCTGTTTTTT
CDR3: CASSRGGREVGTGELFF

J: TRBJ2-1
V: TRBV13
length: 20
D: TRBD2
size: NA
DNA: TGTGCCAGCAGCTTAAATGGGGGGACTAGCGGGTGGAATCGGCTCGATGAGCAGTTCTTC
CDR3: CASSLNGGTSGWNRLDEQFF

J: TRBJ1-1
V: TRBV3-1/TRBV3-2
length: 14
D: TRBD1
size: NA
DNA: TGTGCCAGCAGCCAGGAGGGGGCGATAACTGAAGCTTTCTTT
CDR3: CASSQEGAITEAFF

J: TRBJ1-1
V: TRBV29-1
length: 13
D: NA
size: NA
DNA: TGCAGCGTTGGGCGGGGGCGAGGTACTGAAGCTTTCTTT
CDR3: CSVGRGRGTEAFF